This T cell receptor (beta chain) was recorded in a study of beta chain features in type 1 diabetes. Study-level findings and limits: The study found moderately but significantly shorter TCRB CDR3s in all four CD4+ subsets of Type 1 diabetes patients. Sequencing used cDNA, and cells with high TCR expression could therefore be over-represented.

Of the isolated RNA, all was reverse transcribed, and so the sequenced material was expressed TCRB transcripts. Sequencing was performed with immunoSEQ multiplex PCR; in TCRdb, only in-frame clones are kept and a portion is missing. Counted here are 600,000 or so clones, over 12% occurring once; the ten biggest clones make up nearly 0.04%. This clone was detected a few times. Its antigen is still unknown. Germline CDR1 and CDR2: SGHTA and FQGTGA. The CDR3 covers 16 residues. Trimming pared 4 bases from V and 6 bases from J, leaving 19 bases between. This chain links TRBV7-3 with TRBJ2-1; possible D gene TRBD2, 7 bases. The receptor's source is a man aged 18 to 30 with type 1 diabetes. The sample consisted of naive CD4+ T cells from blood. The CDR3 loop is CASSSRGGGPVNEQFF. CDR3 bases: TGTGCCAGCAGCTCCCGCGGGGGCGGGCCCGTCAATGAGCAGTTCTTC.